This TCR beta chain was documented in a study of PD-1 blockade in classical Hodgkin lymphoma. Profiling relied on immunoSEQ multiplex PCR, and the TCRdb table lists in-frame clones only, not all of them. Here the sample spans roughly 64,000 clones, around nine tenths being singletons. This clone appeared a single time. Its antigen is as yet unknown. The time point: cycle 4 day 1 (C4D1), after around six weeks of nivolumab. Brentuximab vedotin exposure varied among the patients, all of whom had relapsed after autologous stem cell transplantation. Study-wide findings and caveats: At C4D1, TCR diversity had climbed significantly for CD4+ cells, though not for CD8+ cells. Later analyses included only patients treated at least 1 year post-ASCT.

V lost 3 bases and J 8 bases, leaving 17 bases between the germline ends. The germline V gene has CDR1 SNHLY and CDR2 FYNNEI. This CDR3 contains 15 residues. Sequences were derived from peripheral blood mononuclear cells (PBMCs), sampled before the fourth cycle of nivolumab. This TCR was recovered from a human donor with classical Hodgkin lymphoma. V usage is TRBV2 and J usage is TRBJ2-1; D possibly uses TRBD1 or TRBD2 (5 bases each). The CDR3 DNA reads TGTGCCAGCAGTGATTTGGGACGCCCGGTGGATGAGCAGTTCTTC. It codes for CASSDLGRPVDEQFF. The variable domain in full, completed from reference TRBV2 and TRBJ2-1, reads EPEVTQTPSHQVTQMGQEVILRCVPISNHLYFYWYRQILGQKVEFLVSFYNNEISEKSEIFDDQFSVERPDGSNFTLKIRSTKLEDSAMYFCASSDLGRPVDEQFFGPGTRLTVL.